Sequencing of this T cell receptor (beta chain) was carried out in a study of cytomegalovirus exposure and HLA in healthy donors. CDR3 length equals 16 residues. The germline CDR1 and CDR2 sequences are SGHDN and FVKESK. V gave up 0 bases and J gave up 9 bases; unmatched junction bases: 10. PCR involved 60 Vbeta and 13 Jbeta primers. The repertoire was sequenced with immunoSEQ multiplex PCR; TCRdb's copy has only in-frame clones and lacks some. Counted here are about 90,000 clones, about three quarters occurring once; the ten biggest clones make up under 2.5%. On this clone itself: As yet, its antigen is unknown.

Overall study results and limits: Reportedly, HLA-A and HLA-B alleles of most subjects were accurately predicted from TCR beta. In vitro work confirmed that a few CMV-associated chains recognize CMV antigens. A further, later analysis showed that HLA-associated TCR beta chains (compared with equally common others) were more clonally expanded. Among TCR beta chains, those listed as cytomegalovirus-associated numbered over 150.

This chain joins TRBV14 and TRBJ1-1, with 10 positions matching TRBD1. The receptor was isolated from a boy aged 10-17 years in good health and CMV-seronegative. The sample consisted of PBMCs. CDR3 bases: TGTGCCAGCAGCCAAGATCTGTCCAAGGGACAGGGGCAAGCTTTCTTT. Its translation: CASSQDLSKGQGQAFF.